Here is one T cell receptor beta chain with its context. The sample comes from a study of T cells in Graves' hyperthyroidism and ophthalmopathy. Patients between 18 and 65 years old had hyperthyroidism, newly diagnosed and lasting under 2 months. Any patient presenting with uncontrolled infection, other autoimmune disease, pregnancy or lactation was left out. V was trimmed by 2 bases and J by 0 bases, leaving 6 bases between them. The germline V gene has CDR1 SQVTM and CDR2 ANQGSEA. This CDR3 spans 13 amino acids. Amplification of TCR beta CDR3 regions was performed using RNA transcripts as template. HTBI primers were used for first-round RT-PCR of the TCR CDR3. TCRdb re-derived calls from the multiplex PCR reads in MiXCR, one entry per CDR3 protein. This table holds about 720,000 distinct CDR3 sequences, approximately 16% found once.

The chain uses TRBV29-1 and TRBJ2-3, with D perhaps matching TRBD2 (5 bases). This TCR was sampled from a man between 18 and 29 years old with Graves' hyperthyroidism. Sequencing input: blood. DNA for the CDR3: TGCAGCGTTGAACCGGGGAGCACAGATACGCAGTATTTT. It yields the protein CSVEPGSTDTQYF.